This T cell receptor beta chain was sequenced in a study of T cells in Graves' hyperthyroidism and ophthalmopathy. For the study at large: Before treatment of any kind, peripheral blood was taken at initial diagnosis.

Amplified TCR beta CDR3 regions came from RNA transcripts. A first-round RT-PCR of the TCR CDR3 used the HTBI primer set. MiXCR, applied by TCRdb to the multiplex PCR reads, yields one record per CDR3 protein. The sample holds hundreds of thousands of distinct CDR3 sequences, over 20% seen once. This clonotype showed up many times. CDR1 and CDR2 from the germline V gene are MNHEY and SVGAGI. CDR3 length equals 15 residues. V trimming: 5 bases; J trimming: 2 bases; junction bases outside the gene matches: 9. The sample comprised blood. The source is a woman in her 40s with Graves' ophthalmopathy. The chain joins TRBV6-5 to TRBJ2-7, with TRBD1 matching 7 bases. The CDR3 nucleotides are TGTGCCAGCAGTCCCCGAGGGACAGCGACCTACGAGCAGTACTTC. It specifies CASSPRGTATYEQYF.